The source of this TCR beta chain is a study of OX40 agonist ivuxolimab in advanced cancers. Study context: Ivuxolimab is a fully human IgG2 antibody that activates OX40 (CD134).

Profiled with immunoSEQ multiplex PCR; TCRdb holds only in-frame clones, not every one. Of over 100,000 clones in the sample, 75% to 90% were seen once. Broader study findings: Blood T cells, both CD4+ and CD8+, expanded clonally by week 6 at 0.1 to 3.0 mg/kg.

As regards this clone: Its antigen is undetermined.

The clonotype originates from an adult with an advanced solid tumor such as melanoma, head and neck, liver or kidney cancer. This specimen was CD4+ or CD8+ T cells sorted from blood, taken in a trial of the OX40 agonist ivuxolimab.

Written as DNA, the CDR3 is TGTGCCAGCAGGCCCGGGACAGGGAACACCGGGGAGCTGTTTTTT. Amino acids: CASRPGTGNTGELFF. This chain uses TRBV2 with TRBJ2-2; the match to TRBD1 covers 8 bases. The J segment lost 1 base and the V segment lost 6 bases, leaving 4 bases of the junction unmatched. CDR3 length: 15 residues. The germline CDR1 and CDR2 sequences are SNHLY and FYNNEI.